The clone carrying this T cell receptor beta chain was seen a few times. What it binds is not known. The data derive from a study of cytomegalovirus exposure and HLA in healthy donors. Regarding the study as a whole: A missense DCLRE1C variant was associated with V- and J-gene trimming of TCR beta chains in a later analysis, and an independent cohort replicated the association.

Healthy bone marrow donors made up the cohort. The germline CDR1 and CDR2 sequences are GTSNPN and SVGIG (reference sequence). V was trimmed by 0 bases and J by 3 bases, leaving 12 bases between them. This CDR3 is built from 15 residues. Researchers ran the PCR with 60 Vbeta and 13 Jbeta primers. TCRdb's copy holds only in-frame clones and misses some; the assay was immunoSEQ multiplex PCR. The data show 110,000 or so clones, 67% seen once. Sequences were obtained from PBMCs. This chain joins TRBV30 and TRBJ1-5; TRBD1 might be the D (5 bases). The clonotype comes from a man younger than 35 in good health and CMV-seropositive. The CDR3 is CAWSVISGLNQPQHF. For the CDR3, the DNA is TGTGCCTGGAGTGTAATATCGGGACTCAATCAGCCCCAGCATTTT.